The sequence of this T cell receptor beta chain was determined in a study of blood T cell repertoires in COVID-19. On the study more broadly: Sites in the United States, Italy and Spain provided acute and convalescent COVID-19 samples. T cells, B-cell-depleted T cells, or PBMCs provided the cDNA or gDNA that served as material.

In the authors' workflow: Reference gene primer amplification gave nucleated cell count estimates. Sequencing used immunoSEQ multiplex PCR; TCRdb keeps in-frame clones, though not all of them. V, J and clone size derive from that table, while D and trimming were established from the DNA sequence. The sample lists 140,000 to 150,000 clones, 85% to 90% occurring once. CDR3 size: 16 residues. V gave up 3 bases and J gave up 4 bases; unmatched junction bases: 7. CDR1 and CDR2 (germline): ENHRY, SYGVKD. The chain couples TRBV10-3 to TRBJ2-5; 11 bases map to TRBD1. The sequence was obtained from a woman aged 55-70 years with active COVID-19. The sample was peripheral blood. The CDR3 protein is CAISEPGQGARETQYF. CDR3 in DNA: TGTGCCATCAGTGAACCAGGACAGGGGGCGAGAGAGACCCAGTACTTC.